Included here is one T cell receptor beta chain sequence, with context. The data belong to a study of shared clonotypes between healthy human individuals. TCRdb keeps only in-frame clones here, not all; method: immunoSEQ multiplex PCR. The profile shows hundreds of thousands of clones, approximately 77% of them singletons. The clonotype was recovered from a woman aged 40 to 50 in good health. Some clones in this sample may be carry-over from other donors' samples. Specimen: PBMCs.

CDR3 sequence (DNA): TGTGCCAGCTCATCCACAGTAAATCAGCCCCAGCATTTT. It encodes CASSSTVNQPQHF. This chain connects TRBV18 to TRBJ1-5; no clear D gene. CDR1 KGHSH and CDR2 LQKENI come from the germline V gene. V was trimmed by 5 bases and J by 4 bases, leaving 9 bases between them. The CDR3 extends over 13 amino acids.